The 28 T cell receptor beta chains listed next were all sequenced from one sample in a study of blood T cell repertoires in COVID-19 (dated by TCRdb to the early 2020s). Receptors were amplified or captured by the immunoSEQ multiplex PCR assay. TCRdb took over this immuneACCESS table, retaining in-frame rearrangements with V and J assigned. Such tables are incomplete; in checked studies, under half of the missing clones stem from an unresolved V gene, and the remainder is unexplained. Recorded for this sample are some 290,000 clones; roughly 90% of them occurred a single time. The ten largest clones capture about 8.4% of the sample. The sequenced material came from PBMCs or T cells enriched from blood (not recorded which). The receptors derive from a young woman who had recovered from COVID-19.

The chain couples TRBV7-9 to TRBJ2-1, with 9 nucleotides matching TRBD2. The CDR3 contains 15 residues. With 2 bases clipped from V and 6 bases from J, the junction kept 5 bases outside the gene matches. Germline CDR1 reads SEHNR; CDR2 reads FQNEAQ (reference sequence). CDR3 loop: CASSLSLAGINEQFF. In nucleotides, the CDR3 is TGTGCCAGCAGCTTAAGTCTAGCGGGAATCAATGAGCAGTTCTTC.

The chain couples TRBV10-2 to TRBJ1-4, with 9 bases fitting TRBD1. CDR1 and CDR2 (germline): WSHSY, SAAADI. V was pared by 6 bases and J by 2 bases, with 7 bases of the junction left unmatched. The CDR3 length is 16 residues. The CDR3 is CASRATGTGTNEKLFF. As DNA, the CDR3 is TGCGCCAGCAGGGCGACCGGGACAGGGACTAATGAAAAACTGTTTTTT.

The table lists this clone with a count of one. This chain connects TRBV9 to TRBJ2-3, with D tentatively TRBD2 (6 bases). The CDR3 sequence is 14 residues long. Germline V gene sequence: CDR1 SGDLS, CDR2 YYNGEE. V was trimmed by 0 bases and J by 5 bases, leaving 10 bases between them. Here the CDR3 reads CASSVAGAVDTQYF. In DNA form, the CDR3 reads TGTGCCAGCAGCGTAGCGGGAGCGGTAGATACGCAGTATTTT.

This clone has a handful of counts. The chain recombines TRBV19 with TRBJ2-5, with unresolved D. V was shortened by 0 bases and J by 4 bases, with 12 bases between the two germline ends. The CDR3 totals 15 residues. In germline, CDR1 is LNHDA, CDR2 SQIVND (reference sequence). CDR3 in amino acids: CASSIESGYGETQYF. CDR3 sequence (DNA): TGTGCCAGTAGTATAGAGTCCGGTTATGGAGAGACCCAGTACTTC.

CDR3 sequence reads: CASSPLTGGSYEQYF. CDR3 in DNA: TGTGCCAGCTCACCTTTGACAGGGGGCTCCTACGAGCAGTACTTC. The genes are TRBV18 and TRBJ2-7; 9 bases are a match to TRBD1. The CDR3 totals 15 residues. Germline-derived CDR1 and CDR2 are KGHSH and LQKENI. The V gene end was trimmed by 3 bases and the J gene end by 0 bases; junction bases not matched to a gene: 3. Full variable domain (missing parts from reference TRBV18 and TRBJ2-7): NAGVMQNPRHLVRRRGQEARLRCSPMKGHSHVYWYRQLPEEGLKFMVYLQKENIIDESGMPKERFSAEFPKEGPSILRIQQVVRGDSAAYFCASSPLTGGSYEQYFGPGTRLTVT.

This clone showed up just once. J is TRBJ2-7 and V is TRBV10-3; D is unclear. Trimming took off 0 bases at V and 3 bases at J, with 9 bases between the two ends. The CDR3 consists of 14 residues. Germline lookup yields CDR1 ENHRY and CDR2 SYGVKD. CDR3 in DNA: TGTGCCATCAGTGAGTCTACAGCCGACTACGAGCAGTACTTC. It specifies CAISESTADYEQYF.

V gene TRBV28 combines with J gene TRBJ1-5, with 11 positions matching TRBD1. Germline assignment: CDR1 MDHEN and CDR2 SYDVKM. This CDR3 contains 15 residues. The J segment lost 1 base and the V segment lost 6 bases, leaving 2 bases of the junction unmatched. The CDR3 DNA sequence: TGTGCCAGCAGCCGGGACAGGGGGAGCAATCAGCCCCAGCATTTT. Its protein is CASSRDRGSNQPQHF. Supplemented by reference TRBV28 and TRBJ1-5, the full variable domain reads DVKVTQSSRYLVKRTGEKVFLECVQDMDHENMFWYRQDPGLGLRLIYFSYDVKMKEKGDIPEGYSVSREKKERFSLILESASTNQTSMYLCASSRDRGSNQPQHFGDGTRLSIL.

The chain recombines TRBV4-3 with TRBJ1-2; no clear D gene. CDR3 length equals 18 residues. With 4 bases removed from V and 0 bases from J, the gap between germline ends came to 21 bases. Germline lookup yields CDR1 LGHNA and CDR2 YSLEER. The DNA for the CDR3 is TGCGCCAGCAGCCTTCTCGTAGCAGAAAGTTCAACTAACTATGGCTACACCTTC. Translation: CASSLLVAESSTNYGYTF.

This rearrangement joins TRBV27 to TRBJ2-1; 7 bases map to TRBD1. Germline lookup yields CDR1 MNHEY and CDR2 SMNVEV (reference sequence). The V gene end was trimmed by 1 base and the J gene end by 5 bases; junction bases not matched to a gene: 5. This CDR3 spans 15 amino acids. CDR3 sequence reads: CASSLWDSLNNEQFF. CDR3 in DNA: TGTGCCAGCAGTTTATGGGACAGCCTAAACAATGAGCAGTTCTTC.

J is TRBJ2-2 and V is TRBV10-1, with D hard to call. The CDR3 is 16 residues long. Germline values: CDR1 WNHNN, CDR2 SYGVQD (reference sequence). Trimming removed 0 bases at V and 3 bases at J, with 11 bases between. As DNA, the CDR3 is TGCGCCAGCAGTGAGTCTGGCAGGCTGTACACCGGGGAGCTGTTTTTT. This encodes CASSESGRLYTGELFF.

V is TRBV2 and J is TRBJ2-7, with D tentatively TRBD1 (5 bases). Germline CDR1 reads SNHLY; CDR2 reads FYNNEI. The CDR3 sequence is 12 residues long. V was shortened by 3 bases and J by 3 bases, with 6 bases between the two germline ends. The CDR3 region is CASSDDSYEQYF. CDR3 in DNA: TGTGCCAGCAGTGACGACAGCTACGAGCAGTACTTC.

CDR3 amino acids: CASSFFGTGNTPLHF. The CDR3 DNA sequence: TGTGCCAGCAGTTTTTTCGGGACAGGGAATACACCCCTCCACTTT. The rearrangement links TRBV27 to TRBJ1-6; 9 bases fit TRBD1. Germline values: CDR1 MNHEY, CDR2 SMNVEV (reference sequence). The CDR3 is 15 residues long. The V segment lost 3 bases and the J segment 11 bases; nucleotides outside the gene matches: 8.

Only one count was recorded for this clone. As DNA, the CDR3 is TGCGCCAGCAGCCTCTCACAGACAGGAGATACGCAGTATTTT. Translation: CASSLSQTGDTQYF. The J gene is TRBJ2-3, the V gene TRBV5-1; a possible D gene is TRBD1 (6 bases). Trimming stripped 4 bases from V and 5 bases from J, with 14 bases between. Per germline, CDR1 SGHRS and CDR2 YFSETQ. The CDR3 is 14 amino acids.

The chain couples TRBV6-5 to TRBJ2-7; the D is unclear. CDR3 length: 15 residues. V dropped 2 bases and J dropped 7 bases, with 18 bases sitting between them. Germline-derived CDR1 and CDR2 are MNHEY and SVGAGI. CDR3 sequence reads: CASSYVRGYISEQYF. CDR3 DNA: TGTGCCAGCAGTTACGTCCGAGGTTATATCTCAGAGCAGTACTTC.

V usage is TRBV6-5 and J usage is TRBJ2-5, with TRBD1 as a possible D gene (8 bases). In germline, CDR1 is MNHEY, CDR2 SVGAGI. The CDR3 spans 14 residues. Trimming cost V 7 bases and J 4 bases, with 16 bases left between them. The CDR3 DNA reads TGTGCCAGCACCGAAACAGGGGGGGGAGAGACCCAGTACTTC. Translation: CASTETGGGETQYF.

This chain joins TRBV3-1 (or the pseudogene TRBV3-2) and TRBJ1-2; D is ambiguous. Looked up from germline, CDR1 is LGHDT and CDR2 is YNNKEL (reference sequence). With 3 bases removed from V and 3 bases from J, the gap between germline ends came to 14 bases. This CDR3 has 15 residues. In DNA form, the CDR3 reads TGTGCCAGCAGCCAGGGCCAGGCGGGCCACTATGGCTACACCTTC. Protein product: CASSQGQAGHYGYTF.

The chain employs TRBV12-5 and TRBJ2-3; 8 bases fit TRBD2. V was pared by 3 bases and J by 2 bases, with 10 bases of the junction left unmatched. The CDR3 covers 17 residues. In germline, CDR1 is LGHNT, CDR2 FRNRAP. The CDR3 sequence is CASGFRVVAGNTDTQYF. The DNA for the CDR3 is TGTGCTAGTGGTTTCAGGGTGGTAGCGGGAAACACAGATACGCAGTATTTT.

The chain recombines TRBV7-9 with TRBJ2-5; 13 bases agree with TRBD2. The ends lost 5 bases at V and 4 bases at J; junction bases unmatched: 7. The CDR3 totals 16 residues. Germline CDR1 is SEHNR and CDR2 is FQNEAQ (reference sequence). CDR3 DNA sequence: TGTGCCAGCAGCCTACTAGCGGGAGGGCCGGGAGAGACCCAGTACTTC. Its protein product is CASSLLAGGPGETQYF. Together with reference TRBV7-9 and TRBJ2-5, the CDR3 gives the full variable domain: DTGVSQNPRHKITKRGQNVTFRCDPISEHNRLYWYRQTLGQGPEFLTYFQNEAQLEKSRLLSDRFSAERPKGSFSTLEIQRTEQGDSAMYLCASSLLAGGPGETQYFGPGTRLLVL.

This sequence joins TRBV19 and TRBJ2-1, with TRBD2 matching 10 bases. The J segment lost 0 bases and the V segment lost 6 bases, leaving 11 bases of the junction unmatched. Germline V lookup: CDR1 LNHDA, CDR2 SQIVND (reference sequence). The CDR3 is 18 residues long. The CDR3 protein is CASSLGGSGRYSYNEQFF. The CDR3, as DNA: TGTGCCAGTAGCCTAGGTGGTAGCGGGAGGTACTCCTACAATGAGCAGTTCTTC. Based on the CDR3 plus reference TRBV19 and TRBJ2-1, the full variable domain is DGGITQSPKYLFRKEGQNVTLSCEQNLNHDAMYWYRQDPGQGLRLIYYSQIVNDFQKGDIAEGYSVSREKKESFPLTVTSAQKNPTAFYLCASSLGGSGRYSYNEQFFGPGTRLTVL.

The V and J genes are TRBV11-2 and TRBJ2-1; TRBD2 matches at 9 bases. V lost 1 base and J lost 7; bases outside the gene matches: 5. Germline V gene sequence: CDR1 SGHAT, CDR2 FQNNGV. This CDR3 contains 15 residues. The CDR3 is CASSLGSGRGNEQFF. The CDR3 DNA follows: TGTGCCAGCAGCTTAGGTAGCGGGAGAGGGAATGAGCAGTTCTTC.

This chain connects TRBV6-2 or TRBV6-3 to TRBJ2-7; 8 bases match TRBD2. CDR1 and CDR2 from the germline V gene are MNHEY and SVGEGT. CDR3 size: 17 residues. With 2 bases clipped from V and 0 bases from J, the junction kept 9 bases outside the gene matches. This CDR3 is CASSYPQGAGVSYEQYF. Written as DNA, the CDR3 is TGTGCCAGCAGTTACCCCCAAGGAGCGGGAGTCTCCTACGAGCAGTACTTC.

The gene calls are TRBV28 and TRBJ1-3; D ambiguous. V was trimmed by 6 bases and J by 0 bases, leaving 9 bases between them. This CDR3 is built from 14 residues. The V gene's germline CDR1 is MDHEN and CDR2 SYDVKM. DNA of the CDR3: TGTGCCAGCAGCCCTCCGAGCTCTGGAAACACCATATATTTT. This encodes CASSPPSSGNTIYF. The variable domain in full, with the rest retrieved from reference TRBV28 and TRBJ1-3, is DVKVTQSSRYLVKRTGEKVFLECVQDMDHENMFWYRQDPGLGLRLIYFSYDVKMKEKGDIPEGYSVSREKKERFSLILESASTNQTSMYLCASSPPSSGNTIYFGEGSWLTVV.

The chain recombines TRBV6-5 with TRBJ1-4; the match to TRBD1 covers 7 bases. V shed 5 bases, J shed 7 bases, and the junction held 10 bases outside the gene matches. Germline V gives CDR1 MNHEY, CDR2 SVGAGI. The CDR3 covers 15 residues. CDR3 nucleotide sequence: TGTGCCAGCAGTCGACTTACAGGGGCGCGTGAAAAACTGTTTTTT. Amino acids: CASSRLTGAREKLFF.

This chain links TRBV10-3 with TRBJ1-1; D unclear. Germline values: CDR1 ENHRY, CDR2 SYGVKD. The CDR3 has 15 residues. The V and J ends lost 7 bases and 1 base respectively, with 16 bases between them. CDR3 amino acids: CAIKRGNGENTEAFF. The CDR3 region has the DNA TGTGCCATCAAACGAGGGAACGGGGAGAACACTGAAGCTTTCTTT.

The J gene is TRBJ2-1, the V gene TRBV7-9, with 7 bases aligning to TRBD2. Per germline, CDR1 SEHNR and CDR2 FQNEAQ (reference sequence). The CDR3 length is 20 residues. Unmatched junction bases numbered 20, after V lost 6 bases and J lost 0 bases. CDR3 protein: CASSRTLWEGISSSYNEQFF. For the CDR3, the DNA is TGTGCCAGCAGTAGGACCCTATGGGAGGGTATCAGTAGCTCCTACAATGAGCAGTTCTTC. Filled out from reference TRBV7-9 and TRBJ2-1, the complete variable domain reads DTGVSQNPRHKITKRGQNVTFRCDPISEHNRLYWYRQTLGQGPEFLTYFQNEAQLEKSRLLSDRFSAERPKGSFSTLEIQRTEQGDSAMYLCASSRTLWEGISSSYNEQFFGPGTRLTVL.

The rearrangement links TRBV6-5 to TRBJ2-1; 7 bases are a match to TRBD2. This CDR3 is 14 amino acids long. J was trimmed by 5 bases and V by 4 bases; bases with no gene match: 5. The germline CDR1 and CDR2 sequences are MNHEY and SVGAGI. CDR3 in amino acids: CASSWGGRNNEQFF. The CDR3 DNA reads as TGTGCCAGCAGTTGGGGCGGGAGAAACAATGAGCAGTTCTTC.

V usage is TRBV30 and J usage is TRBJ1-3; a weak D match, TRBD1 (6 bases). V lost 4 bases and J 0 bases, leaving 13 bases between the germline ends. The CDR3 sequence is 15 residues long. The germline V gene has CDR1 GTSNPN and CDR2 SVGIG (reference sequence). CDR3 protein: CAWTLLGHSGNTIYF. CDR3 sequence (DNA): TGTGCCTGGACTCTTTTGGGACACTCTGGAAACACCATATATTTT.

This clone was picked up one time. The V and J genes are TRBV5-4 and TRBJ2-3, with 9 bases fitting TRBD2. V was clipped by 6 bases and J by 5 bases; unmatched bases: 10. The CDR3 is 15 amino acids. Germline V CDR1 and CDR2: SGHNT, YYREEE (reference sequence). Here the CDR3 reads CASTQIAGELDTQYF. CDR3 nucleotides: TGTGCCAGCACCCAAATAGCGGGAGAACTAGATACGCAGTATTTT.